The source of this TCR beta chain is a study of cytomegalovirus exposure and HLA in healthy donors. J gave up 5 bases and V 3 bases, and 8 bases lay outside the gene matches. The CDR3 extends over 15 amino acids. The germline V gene encodes CDR1 MDHEN and CDR2 SYDVKM. Amplification used 60 Vbeta primers and 13 Jbeta primers. Here immunoSEQ multiplex PCR was the method, and the copy in TCRdb shows in-frame clones only, minus some. The sample carries about 200,000 clones, approximately 86% recorded once. V is TRBV28 and J is TRBJ2-5; 8 bases match TRBD2. The material sequenced was PBMCs. This receptor was identified in a woman under 40 in good health and CMV-seronegative. CDR3 nucleotide sequence: TGTGCCAGCAGTTTGTCAATCCGCGGGAGGGAGACCCAGTACTTC. Protein product: CASSLSIRGRETQYF. Full variable domain (missing parts from reference TRBV28 and TRBJ2-5): DVKVTQSSRYLVKRTGEKVFLECVQDMDHENMFWYRQDPGLGLRLIYFSYDVKMKEKGDIPEGYSVSREKKERFSLILESASTNQTSMYLCASSLSIRGRETQYFGPGTRLLVL.